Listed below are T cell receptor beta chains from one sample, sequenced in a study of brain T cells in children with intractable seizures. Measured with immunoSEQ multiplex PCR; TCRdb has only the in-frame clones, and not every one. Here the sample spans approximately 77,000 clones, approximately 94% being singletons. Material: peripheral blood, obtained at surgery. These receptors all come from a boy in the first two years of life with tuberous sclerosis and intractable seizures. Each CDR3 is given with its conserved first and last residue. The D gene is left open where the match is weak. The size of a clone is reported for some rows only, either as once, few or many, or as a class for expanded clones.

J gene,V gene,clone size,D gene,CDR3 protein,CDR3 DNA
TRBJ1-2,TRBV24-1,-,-,CATGEGPYGYTF,TGTGCCACCGGCGAAGGGCCCTATGGCTACACCTTC
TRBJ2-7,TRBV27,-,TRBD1,CASSSLTGGLFYEQYF,TGTGCCAGCAGTTCACTGACAGGGGGATTATTCTACGAGCAGTACTTC
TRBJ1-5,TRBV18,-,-,CASSLWDNQPQHF,TGTGCCAGCTCCCTCTGGGACAACCAGCCCCAGCATTTT
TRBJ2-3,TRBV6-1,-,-,CASSEYDMRGDTQYF,TGTGCCAGCAGTGAATACGACATGCGAGGGGATACGCAGTATTTT
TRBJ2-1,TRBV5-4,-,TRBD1,CASSSLIPGQLYNEQFF,TGTGCCAGCAGCTCCCTAATACCGGGACAGCTTTACAATGAGCAGTTCTTC
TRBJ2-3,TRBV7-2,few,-,CASSPYADTQYF,TGTGCCAGCAGCCCCTATGCAGATACGCAGTATTTT
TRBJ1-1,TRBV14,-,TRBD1,CASSPLRGQGAGNTEAFF,TGTGCCAGCAGCCCTCTGAGAGGGCAGGGGGCCGGGAACACTGAAGCTTTCTTT
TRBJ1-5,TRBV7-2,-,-,CASSSQTTNQPQHF,TGTGCCAGCAGCTCCCAGACAACAAATCAGCCCCAGCATTTT
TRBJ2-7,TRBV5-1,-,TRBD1,CASSLFRTGGASYGQYF,TGCGCCAGCAGCTTGTTTAGGACAGGGGGGGCCTCGTATGGGCAGTACTTC
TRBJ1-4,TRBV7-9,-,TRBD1,CASSFSGQGVNEKLFF,TGTGCCAGCAGCTTTTCAGGACAGGGAGTTAATGAAAAACTGTTTTTT
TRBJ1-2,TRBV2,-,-,CAIEQANYGYTF,TGTGCTATCGAACAGGCAAACTATGGCTACACCTTC
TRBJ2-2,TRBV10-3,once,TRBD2,CAITRTSETGELFF,TGTGCCATCACCAGGACTAGCGAGACCGGGGAGCTGTTTTTT
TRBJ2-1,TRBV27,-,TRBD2,CASSTSGGEQFF,TGTGCCAGCAGCACTAGCGGAGGTGAGCAGTTCTTC
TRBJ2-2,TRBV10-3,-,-,CATGQPPSGELFF,TGTGCCACCGGACAGCCGCCCTCCGGGGAGCTGTTTTTT
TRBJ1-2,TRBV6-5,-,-,CALRDLSNYGYTF,TGTGCCTTACGGGACCTTTCTAACTATGGCTACACCTTC
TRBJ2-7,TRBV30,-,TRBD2,CAWSFGRRLEQYF,TGTGCCTGGAGTTTCGGGAGGAGGCTCGAGCAGTACTTC
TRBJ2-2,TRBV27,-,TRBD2,CASSLGTSGRIGELFF,TGTGCCAGCAGTTTAGGTACTAGCGGGAGAATCGGGGAGCTGTTTTTT
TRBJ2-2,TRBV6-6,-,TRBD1,CASSPGSGTGRTGELFF,TGTGCCAGCAGTCCAGGGTCCGGGACAGGGCGGACCGGGGAGCTGTTTTTT
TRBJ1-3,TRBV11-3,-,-,CASSLNGGFGNTIYF,TGTGCCAGCAGCCTGAATGGGGGTTTTGGAAACACCATATATTTT
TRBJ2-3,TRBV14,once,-,CASSQEASSSTDTQYF,TGTGCCAGCAGCCAAGAAGCGTCTAGCAGCACAGATACGCAGTATTTT
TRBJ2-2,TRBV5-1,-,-,CASSLEGSGELFF,TGCGCCAGCAGCTTGGAGGGATCCGGGGAGCTGTTTTTT
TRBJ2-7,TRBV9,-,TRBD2,CASSVGSGTSYEQYF,TGTGCCAGCAGCGTAGGTAGCGGGACCTCCTACGAGCAGTACTTC
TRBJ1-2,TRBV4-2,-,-,CASSQVLNWDGQDGYTF,TGTGCCAGCAGCCAAGTGCTGAACTGGGACGGTCAGGATGGCTACACCTTC
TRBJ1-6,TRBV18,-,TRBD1,CASSFGQGSSPLHF,TGTGCCAGCTCATTCGGACAGGGCAGCTCACCCCTCCACTTT
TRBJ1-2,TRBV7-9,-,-,CASSIATGRELGGYTF,TGTGCCAGCAGCATCGCGACGGGCAGGGAACTCGGTGGCTACACCTTC
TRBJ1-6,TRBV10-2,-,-,CASNRQQGNSPLHF,TGCGCCAGCAATAGACAACAGGGCAATTCACCCCTCCACTTT
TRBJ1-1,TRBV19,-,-,CASSIQGLSGAFF,TGTGCCAGTAGTATTCAGGGCTTGTCAGGGGCTTTCTTT
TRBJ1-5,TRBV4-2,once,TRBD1,CASSLYRGGRDQPQHF,TGTGCCAGCAGTCTTTACAGGGGCGGGCGGGATCAGCCCCAGCATTTT
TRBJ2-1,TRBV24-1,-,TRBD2,CATAVGGGINEQFF,TGTGCCACGGCCGTGGGCGGGGGTATCAATGAGCAGTTCTTC
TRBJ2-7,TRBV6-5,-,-,CASRGDIYEQYF,TGTGCCAGCAGGGGAGACATCTACGAGCAGTACTTC
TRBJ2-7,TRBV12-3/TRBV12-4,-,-,CASSLGTYEQYF,TGTGCCAGCAGTTTGGGGACCTACGAGCAGTACTTC
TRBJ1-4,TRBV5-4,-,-,CASSPAGSNEKLFF,TGTGCCAGCAGCCCCGCAGGGTCTAATGAAAAACTGTTTTTT
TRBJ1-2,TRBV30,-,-,CAWATGLRGYTF,TGTGCCTGGGCAACAGGCCTGAGGGGCTACACCTTC
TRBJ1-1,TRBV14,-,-,CASSQRDRVLEAFF,TGTGCCAGCAGCCAACGAGACCGAGTTCTTGAAGCTTTCTTT
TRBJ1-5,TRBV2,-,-,CASSTGGPKSTERRSNQPQHF,TGTGCCAGCAGCACCGGAGGCCCTAAAAGCACCGAACGCCGGAGCAATCAGCCCCAGCATTTT
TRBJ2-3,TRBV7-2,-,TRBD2,CASSLGLAGSDTQYF,TGTGCCAGCAGCTTAGGACTAGCGGGGAGTGATACGCAGTATTTT
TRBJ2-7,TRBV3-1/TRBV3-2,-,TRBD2,CASSPSGRAWEQYF,TGTGCCAGCAGCCCCAGCGGGAGGGCTTGGGAGCAGTACTTC
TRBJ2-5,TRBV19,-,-,CASSIAARQETQYF,TGTGCCAGTAGTATAGCGGCTAGGCAAGAGACCCAGTACTTC
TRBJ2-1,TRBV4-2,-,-,CASSHNYMREQFF,TGTGCCAGCAGCCACAACTACATGCGGGAGCAGTTCTTC
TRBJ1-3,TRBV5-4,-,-,CASSSQGAGNTIYF,TGTGCCAGCAGTTCCCAGGGAGCCGGAAACACCATATATTTT
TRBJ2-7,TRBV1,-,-,CTSSQAAPWGLPNYEQYF,TGCACCAGCAGCCAAGCGGCCCCCTGGGGACTACCCAACTACGAGCAGTACTTC
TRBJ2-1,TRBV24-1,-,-,CATSDLHSVNEQFF,TGTGCCACCAGTGACCTACACTCCGTGAATGAGCAGTTCTTC
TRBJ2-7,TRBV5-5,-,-,CASSLGKTGATYEQYF,TGTGCCAGCAGCTTAGGAAAGACAGGCGCTACCTACGAGCAGTACTTC
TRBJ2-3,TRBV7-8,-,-,CASSRFRTADTQYF,TGTGCCAGCAGCCGTTTCAGGACTGCAGATACGCAGTATTTT
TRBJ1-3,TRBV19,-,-,CASSIRFLSSGNTIYF,TGTGCCAGTAGTATCCGGTTCCTAAGCTCTGGAAACACCATATATTTT
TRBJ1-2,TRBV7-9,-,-,CASSRLFSRGSYYGYTF,TGTGCCAGCAGCCGTTTATTCTCTAGGGGGTCGTACTATGGCTACACCTTC
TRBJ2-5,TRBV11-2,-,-,CASSPVTIGQPRETQYF,TGTGCCAGCAGCCCGGTCACAATAGGACAGCCTCGGGAGACCCAGTACTTC
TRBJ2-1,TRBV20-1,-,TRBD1,CSASSDRENEQFF,TGCAGTGCTAGTTCGGACAGGGAAAATGAGCAGTTCTTC
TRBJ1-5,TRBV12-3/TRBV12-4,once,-,CASSVWGNQPQHF,TGTGCCAGCAGTGTCTGGGGAAACCAGCCCCAGCATTTT
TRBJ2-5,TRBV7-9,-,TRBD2,CASRAGGSETQYF,TGTGCCAGCAGAGCGGGAGGTTCAGAGACCCAGTACTTC